Each of the 4 T cell receptor beta chains below was sequenced from the same sample in a study of vaccination and CD4 T cells after COVID-19. Antigen specificity for these receptors is unknown. Cultured CD4+ T cell DNA underwent sequencing with the Oncomine TCR Beta short-read assay. TCRdb analysed the PCR reads with MiXCR anew, one entry per CDR3 protein. The sample contains over 11,000 distinct CDR3 sequences, around 21% of which appear only once. Treatment of the sample: approximately 10-day PBMC culture with coronavirus spike peptide pools or control peptides (ViraFEST assay). Sequencing was done on a sample of cultured CD4+ T cells from blood. Receptors originate from a human donor with COVID-19.

The chain recombines TRBV7-2 with TRBJ2-7; the match to TRBD1 covers 9 bases. The CDR3 is 16 amino acids. The V segment lost 0 bases and the J segment 0 bases; nucleotides outside the gene matches: 3. CDR1 and CDR2 (germline): SGHTA, FQGNSA. DNA of the CDR3: TGTGCCAGCAGCTTAGCCGGACAGGGGAGCTCCTACGAGCAGTACTTC. Translation gives CASSLAGQGSSYEQYF.

Concerning this clonotype itself: The junction does not match germline at one end; this may be a read error. This chain joins TRBV6-1 and TRBJ1-1; perhaps TRBD1 as D (6 bases). CDR3 length: 13 residues. Germline CDR1 is MNHNS and CDR2 is SASEGT. The CDR3 DNA follows: TGTGCCAGCAGTCCCTACCCGGGGGCTGAGGCTTTCTTT. Translation gives CASSPYPGAEAFF.

This rearrangement joins TRBV19 to TRBJ1-5; unclear D gene. The germline V gene has CDR1 LNHDA and CDR2 SQIVND (reference sequence). CDR3 length: 17 residues. V was trimmed by 0 bases and J by 3 bases, leaving 15 bases between them. Here the CDR3 reads CASSIDLGLRINQPQHF. Here the CDR3 DNA reads TGTGCCAGTAGTATAGATCTCGGTTTGCGTATCAATCAGCCCCAGCATTTT.

This clonotype has only a few counts. This chain joins TRBV5-4 and TRBJ2-3; D gene uncertain. Trimming removed 1 base from V and 8 bases from J, with 11 bases in between. Germline CDR1 reads SGHNT; CDR2 reads YYREEE (reference sequence). The CDR3 loop spans 13 amino acids. CDR3 DNA: TGTGCCAGCAGCTTGAACAGTGGGCCTACGCAGTATTTT. Translated: CASSLNSGPTQYF.